This T cell receptor (beta chain) appears in the sequencing data of a study of blood T cell repertoires in COVID-19. Profiled with immunoSEQ multiplex PCR; TCRdb holds only in-frame clones, not every one. The repertoire consists of 450,000 or so clones, with 80% to 90% occurring once and the leading ten covering around 0.92%. This CDR3 has 17 amino acids. Germline V CDR1 and CDR2: SGHVS, FNYEAQ. The V gene lost 0 bases and the J gene lost 3 bases, with 16 bases spanning the gap. The specimen sequenced was peripheral blood. V is TRBV7-6 and J is TRBJ2-3; tentative D call: TRBD1 (5 bases). The sequence was collected from a man between 18 and 35 years old with COVID-19, enrolled during active disease. CDR3 bases: TGTGCCAGCAGCTTAGCGGATACAGGACCTCGTACAGATACGCAGTATTTT. It is translated as CASSLADTGPRTDTQYF.